Listed below are T cell receptor beta chains from one sample, sequenced in a study of CD8+CD57+ T cells in acquired aplastic anemia. TCRdb re-called the reads through MiXCR, storing one row per CDR3 protein. The data hold more than 150,000 distinct CDR3 sequences, with about half observed a single time. Source material: sorted CD4+, CD8+, or CD8+CD57+ T cells (not recorded which) from PBMCs. All receptors derive from a human donor with aplastic anemia. Each CDR3 is given without its conserved first and last residue. Fields, in order: V gene, clone size, J gene, CDR3 protein. A clone size is listed for some rows: how often the clone was seen (once, few, many), or a class if it is expanded.

v_call: TRBV2
clone_size: few
j_call: TRBJ1-5
cdr3_aa: ASIRQGAASPQH

v_call: TRBV5-1
clone_size: many
j_call: TRBJ1-5
cdr3_aa: ASRVDSANQPQH

v_call: TRBV27
clone_size: .
j_call: TRBJ2-1
cdr3_aa: ASRVASNYNEQF

v_call: TRBV20-1
clone_size: .
j_call: TRBJ2-7
cdr3_aa: SARWDRGTYEQY

v_call: TRBV24-1
clone_size: once
j_call: TRBJ2-2
cdr3_aa: ATSDESGGRTGELF

v_call: TRBV9
clone_size: .
j_call: TRBJ2-3
cdr3_aa: ASSARSLTGADTQY

v_call: TRBV7-9
clone_size: .
j_call: TRBJ2-7
cdr3_aa: ASSYNEQY

v_call: TRBV10-3
clone_size: .
j_call: TRBJ2-7
cdr3_aa: AISESPGLNYEQY

v_call: TRBV2
clone_size: .
j_call: TRBJ2-1
cdr3_aa: ASIKGGGYNEQF

v_call: TRBV6-1
clone_size: many
j_call: TRBJ2-3
cdr3_aa: ATKGHMITDTQY

v_call: TRBV9
clone_size: .
j_call: TRBJ1-2
cdr3_aa: ASRADPNYGYT

v_call: TRBV14
clone_size: many
j_call: TRBJ2-6
cdr3_aa: ASSHRGRGSGANVLT

v_call: TRBV2
clone_size: .
j_call: TRBJ2-3
cdr3_aa: ASKMTVSTDTQY

v_call: TRBV6-1
clone_size: .
j_call: TRBJ1-3
cdr3_aa: ASGETYSPLSGNTIY

v_call: TRBV19
clone_size: .
j_call: TRBJ1-5
cdr3_aa: ASRRQGVVQPQH

v_call: TRBV14
clone_size: many
j_call: TRBJ2-7
cdr3_aa: ASSRQDRGRQY

v_call: TRBV24-1
clone_size: .
j_call: TRBJ2-6
cdr3_aa: ATSDWGVSGANVLT

v_call: TRBV13
clone_size: many
j_call: TRBJ1-1
cdr3_aa: ASSLDTGDRSPEAF

v_call: TRBV2
clone_size: .
j_call: TRBJ1-6
cdr3_aa: ASTTSGAEGAPLH

v_call: TRBV9
clone_size: .
j_call: TRBJ1-5
cdr3_aa: ASSGTGGNRPQH

v_call: TRBV19
clone_size: .
j_call: TRBJ1-5
cdr3_aa: ASRVTGPDQPQH

v_call: TRBV19
clone_size: many
j_call: TRBJ1-6
cdr3_aa: ASSQRTTSTWNSPLH

v_call: TRBV6-5
clone_size: .
j_call: TRBJ1-1
cdr3_aa: ASSYSGFGGGNTEAF

v_call: TRBV7-9
clone_size: .
j_call: TRBJ1-6
cdr3_aa: ASSWGERPLH

v_call: TRBV24-1
clone_size: many
j_call: TRBJ2-7
cdr3_aa: ATSDLQRGHKSLEQY

v_call: TRBV5-6
clone_size: many
j_call: TRBJ2-7
cdr3_aa: ASSFLGSSYEQY

v_call: TRBV6-5
clone_size: .
j_call: TRBJ2-7
cdr3_aa: ASSYAGANYEQY

v_call: TRBV12-3/TRBV12-4
clone_size: many
j_call: TRBJ1-2
cdr3_aa: ASRRDSNYGYT

v_call: TRBV2
clone_size: .
j_call: TRBJ2-5
cdr3_aa: ASGGNEAGVKY

v_call: TRBV19
clone_size: many
j_call: TRBJ1-5
cdr3_aa: ASSTLYDRNQPQH

v_call: TRBV20-1
clone_size: .
j_call: TRBJ1-1
cdr3_aa: SAWTGLATEAF

v_call: TRBV7-2
clone_size: many
j_call: TRBJ2-2
cdr3_aa: ASIEVNTGELF

v_call: TRBV6-1
clone_size: .
j_call: TRBJ1-2
cdr3_aa: ASTDASGTAYGYT

v_call: TRBV29-1
clone_size: once
j_call: TRBJ2-7
cdr3_aa: STRQGAYEQY

v_call: TRBV19
clone_size: many
j_call: TRBJ2-3
cdr3_aa: ASRRLAGDLDTQY

v_call: TRBV20-1
clone_size: .
j_call: TRBJ1-1
cdr3_aa: SAREKGQMNTEAF

v_call: TRBV11-1
clone_size: many
j_call: TRBJ2-7
cdr3_aa: ASTVRMSPLALYEQY

v_call: TRBV29-1
clone_size: .
j_call: TRBJ1-3
cdr3_aa: SVRTGGSGNTIY

v_call: TRBV10-3
clone_size: .
j_call: TRBJ2-7
cdr3_aa: AISESEGGYEQY

v_call: TRBV7-9
clone_size: many
j_call: TRBJ1-3
cdr3_aa: ASSLATSTGNTIY

v_call: TRBV4-2
clone_size: many
j_call: TRBJ2-7
cdr3_aa: ASSQMGTSGGYEQY

v_call: TRBV5-1
clone_size: many
j_call: TRBJ2-2
cdr3_aa: ASSLWGAANTGELF

v_call: TRBV10-1
clone_size: .
j_call: TRBJ1-1
cdr3_aa: ASSEAFLSEAF

v_call: TRBV5-1
clone_size: .
j_call: TRBJ1-1
cdr3_aa: ASSSNVDTEAF